Below are 21 T cell receptor beta chains sequenced from a single sample in a study of vaccination effects on CD4 cells after COVID-19 (dated by TCRdb to between 2021 and 2024). Library construction relied on the immunoSEQ multiplex PCR assay. TCRdb holds this immuneACCESS table with in-frame rearrangements only. Some clones are missing; in checked studies, unresolved V genes explain under half, and the rest has no known cause. Across this sample there are roughly 34,000 clones, with approximately 63% seen only once. The ten largest clones represent roughly 3.8% of the sample. Their specific antigens are unknown. After less than eleven days of culture, CD4+ T cells were isolated with the EasySep CD4+ T cell isolation kit. The sequencing here drew on CD4+ T cells from PBMCs cultured without peptide, taken before COVID-19 vaccination. All receptors derive from a human donor who received a COVID-19 vaccine.

CDR3 loop: CASSLTNAGTEKYEQYF. In DNA, the CDR3 is TGTGCCAGCAGTTTAACAAACGCGGGGACAGAAAAGTACGAGCAGTACTTC. The chain employs TRBV27 and TRBJ2-7; a weak D match, TRBD1 (7 bases). V was trimmed by 2 bases and J by 4 bases, leaving 21 bases between them. This CDR3 contains 17 residues. The V gene's germline CDR1 is MNHEY and CDR2 SMNVEV (reference sequence).

Only a few counts were recorded for this clone. This chain links TRBV7-2 with TRBJ1-1, with a tentative D call TRBD1 (6 bases). The CDR3 covers 14 residues. Germline loops: CDR1 SGHTA, CDR2 FQGNSA. V lost 1 base, J lost 12 bases, and 18 bases lay in between. The CDR3 nucleotides read TGTGCCAGCAGCTTAGAATACTCACGGGGGCGATCTTTCTTT. It encodes CASSLEYSRGRSFF.

The rearrangement uses TRBV4-1 and TRBJ2-2; D call uncertain. The CDR3 has 16 residues. Germline CDR1 MGHRA, CDR2 YSYEKL. The V end lost 1 base, the J end lost 1 base, and 10 bases lay between the germline ends. CDR3 sequence reads: CASSQGGSLNTGELFF. Written as DNA, the CDR3 is TGCGCCAGCAGCCAAGGAGGTAGCCTGAACACCGGGGAGCTGTTTTTT.

This clone has only a few counts. The chain couples TRBV6-5 to TRBJ2-5, with TRBD2 identical over 7 bases. CDR1 MNHEY and CDR2 SVGAGI come from the germline V gene. The CDR3 spans 14 residues. After removal of 8 bases from V and 2 bases from J, the junction contained 8 bases not matched to a gene. The CDR3 reads CASSEGTIQETQYF. The CDR3 DNA reads as TGTGCCAGCTCCGAAGGGACTATTCAAGAGACCCAGTACTTC.

The gene calls are TRBV2 and TRBJ2-1; 12 nucleotides match TRBD2. The germline CDR1 and CDR2 sequences are SNHLY and FYNNEI. V was pared by 6 bases and J by 11 bases, with 8 bases of the junction left unmatched. This CDR3 has 14 amino acids. For the CDR3, the DNA is TGTGCCAGCAGCGCAGGACTAGCGGGATCCCAGCAGTTCTTC. Its translation: CASSAGLAGSQQFF.

The rearrangement joins TRBV7-7 to TRBJ2-3, with TRBD2 matching 9 bases. The V gene end was trimmed by 5 bases and the J gene end by 9 bases; junction bases not matched to a gene: 18. Germline values: CDR1 SSHAT, CDR2 FNYEAQ (reference sequence). This CDR3 spans 17 amino acids. This chain's CDR3 is CASSPLAGNSGRGTQYF. The DNA of the CDR3 is TGTGCCAGCAGCCCCCTAGCGGGGAATAGCGGTAGGGGGACGCAGTATTTT.

The rearrangement joins TRBV24-1 to TRBJ2-1; 8 bases fit TRBD1. Germline trimming cut 7 bases from V and 7 bases from J; bases unmatched to any gene: 2. CDR3 length equals 12 residues. Germline CDR1 reads KGHDR; CDR2 reads SFDVKD. CDR3: CATSRQGNEQFF. The CDR3 nucleotides read TGTGCCACCAGCAGACAGGGGAATGAGCAGTTCTTC.

The chain combines TRBV2 with TRBJ2-3; 8 bases are shared with TRBD2. V gave up 6 bases and J gave up 1 base; unmatched junction bases: 9. The germline CDR1 and CDR2 sequences are SNHLY and FYNNEI. CDR3 length: 16 amino acids. The CDR3 sequence is CASSPRAGGRTDTQYF. The CDR3 coding sequence is TGTGCCAGCAGCCCCCGTGCGGGAGGACGCACAGATACGCAGTATTTT.

The CDR3, as DNA: TGTGCCAGCAGTTTTAGGGGGAATCAGCCCCAGCATTTT. The encoded protein is CASSFRGNQPQHF. The chain carries TRBV6-5 and TRBJ1-5; the D gene is possibly TRBD1 (6 bases). V was pared by 4 bases and J by 4 bases, with 8 bases between. The CDR3 extends over 13 amino acids. The germline V gene encodes CDR1 MNHEY and CDR2 SVGAGI.

The chain couples TRBV5-6 to TRBJ2-2, with 7 bases that match TRBD1. The V gene's germline CDR1 is SGHDT and CDR2 YYEEEE. CDR3 length: 16 residues. J gave up 1 base and V 4 bases, and 7 bases lay outside the gene matches. The CDR3 coding sequence is TGTGCCAGCAGCCCAGACGGGACAGTGAACACCGGGGAGCTGTTTTTT. This translates into CASSPDGTVNTGELFF.

This rearrangement joins TRBV25-1 to TRBJ2-3; D is undetermined. V was cut by 4 bases and J by 0 bases, with 2 bases left in between. The germline gives CDR1 MGHDK, CDR2 SYGVNS. There are 12 residues in the CDR3. The CDR3 reads CASSVSTDTQYF. The CDR3, as DNA: TGTGCCAGCAGTGTCAGCACAGATACGCAGTATTTT. The variable domain in full, completed from reference TRBV25-1 and TRBJ2-3, reads EADIYQTPRYLVIGTGKKITLECSQTMGHDKMYWYQQDPGMELHLIHYSYGVNSTEKGDLSSESTVSRIRTEHFPLTLESARPSHTSQYLCASSVSTDTQYFGPGTRLTVL.

This chain connects TRBV4-2 to TRBJ2-7; 8 bases fit TRBD1. The trim removed 0 bases at V and 1 base at J, leaving 5 bases unmatched. This CDR3 contains 16 residues. The V gene's germline CDR1 is LGHNA and CDR2 YNFKEQ. The DNA of the CDR3 is TGTGCCAGCAGCCAAGATCGAACAGGGGGTTCCTACGAGCAGTACTTC. Translation: CASSQDRTGGSYEQYF.

V is TRBV6-5 and J is TRBJ2-1; 9 bases map to TRBD2. CDR3 length equals 16 residues. Germline assignment: CDR1 MNHEY and CDR2 SVGAGI. The V gene end was trimmed by 4 bases and the J gene end by 9 bases; junction bases not matched to a gene: 13. The CDR3 coding sequence is TGTGCCAGCAGTTTGAACGTCGGCGGGGGGGCCGGTGAGCAGTTCTTC. The encoded protein is CASSLNVGGGAGEQFF.

The rearrangement joins TRBV15 to TRBJ2-1, with 7 bases lining up with TRBD1. CDR1 is LNHNV and CDR2 is YYDKDF in the germline V gene (reference sequence). Germline trimming cut 3 bases from V and 6 bases from J; bases unmatched to any gene: 11. CDR3 size: 16 residues. The CDR3 loop is CATSSALGQVSNEQFF. The CDR3 DNA is TGTGCCACCAGCAGCGCTTTAGGACAGGTCTCCAATGAGCAGTTCTTC.

The V and J genes are TRBV6-5 and TRBJ2-6; D not certain. Trimming took 10 bases from V and 4 from J, leaving 5 bases between them. Germline assignment: CDR1 MNHEY and CDR2 SVGAGI. The CDR3 extends over 11 amino acids. CDR3 nucleotides: TGTGCCACCTCCGGGGCCAACGTCCTGACTTTC. This sequence encodes CATSGANVLTF.

V usage is TRBV5-6 and J usage is TRBJ2-1; 7 bases are a match to TRBD1. CDR1 SGHDT and CDR2 YYEEEE come from the germline V gene. The CDR3 consists of 12 residues. V lost 0 bases, J lost 9 bases, and 0 bases stayed unmatched. DNA for the CDR3: TGTGCCAGCAGCTTGGACAGGGGTGAGCAGTTCTTC. This translates into CASSLDRGEQFF.

The chain recombines TRBV6-1 with TRBJ1-4; 7 bases map to TRBD1. The V gene's germline CDR1 is MNHNS and CDR2 SASEGT. The CDR3 totals 15 residues. With 3 bases clipped from V and 3 bases from J, the junction kept 4 bases outside the gene matches. The DNA of the CDR3 is TGTGCCAGCAGTGACAGGGGGTTGCCTAATGAAAAACTGTTTTTT. Its protein product is CASSDRGLPNEKLFF.

The chain carries TRBV6-5 and TRBJ2-1; 8 positions agree with TRBD2. The V segment lost 6 bases and the J segment 3 bases; nucleotides outside the gene matches: 4. From germline, CDR1 is MNHEY and CDR2 SVGAGI. CDR3 length equals 14 residues. The CDR3 nucleotides are TGTGCCAGCAGCGACCGGGGGGGCTACAATGAGCAGTTCTTC. Its protein is CASSDRGGYNEQFF.

V and J are TRBV7-9 and TRBJ1-1; perhaps TRBD1 as D (5 bases). Germline CDR1 is SEHNR and CDR2 is FQNEAQ (reference sequence). The CDR3 loop spans 14 amino acids. V was cut by 5 bases and J by 4 bases, with 14 bases left in between. The DNA of the CDR3 is TGTGCCAGCAGCCCGCAAACAGGACGCACTGAAGCTTTCTTT. Its protein is CASSPQTGRTEAFF.

This sequence joins TRBV18 and TRBJ1-6; the D is unclear. CDR1 and CDR2 (germline): KGHSH, LQKENI. CDR3 size: 12 residues. Trimming shortened V by 5 bases and J by 10 bases, and 9 bases separated the two germline ends. The CDR3 region is CASSELKSPLHF. CDR3 DNA: TGTGCCAGCTCAGAGTTAAAATCACCCCTCCACTTT.

In this sample, this clone turned up a few times. This chain uses TRBV21-1 with TRBJ2-1. TRBV21-1 is a pseudogene locus. This CDR3 contains 18 residues. The chain's CDR3 is CASSRLGDFIRLNNEQFF. The CDR3 nucleotides read TGTGCCAGCAGCCGTCTAGGGGATTTTATACGACTAAACAATGAGCAGTTCTTC.